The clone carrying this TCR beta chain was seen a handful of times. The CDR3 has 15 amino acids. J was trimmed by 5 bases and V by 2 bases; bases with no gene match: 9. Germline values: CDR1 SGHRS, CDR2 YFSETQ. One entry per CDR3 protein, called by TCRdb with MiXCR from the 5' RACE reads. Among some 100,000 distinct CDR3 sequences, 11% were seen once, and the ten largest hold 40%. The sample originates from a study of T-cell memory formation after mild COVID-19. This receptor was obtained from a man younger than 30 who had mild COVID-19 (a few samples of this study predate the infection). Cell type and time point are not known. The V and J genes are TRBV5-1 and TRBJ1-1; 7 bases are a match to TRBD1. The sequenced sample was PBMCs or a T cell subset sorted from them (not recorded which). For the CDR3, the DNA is TGCGCCAGCAGCTTTGTGACAGGGAGTTTTACTGAAGCTTTCTTT. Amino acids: CASSFVTGSFTEAFF.